Presented here are 11 T cell receptor beta chains from one specimen sequenced in a study of blood T cell repertoires in COVID-19. TCRdb's table, derived via immunoSEQ multiplex PCR, lists solely in-frame clones and lacks some. The sample includes 110,000 to 150,000 clones, approximately 90% of them seen just once. The specimen was peripheral blood. The origin of the receptors is a man in his sixties with active or convalescent COVID-19.

The J gene is TRBJ1-2, the V gene TRBV28, with 8 bases fitting TRBD1. Unmatched junction bases numbered 5, after V lost 4 bases and J lost 4 bases. Germline CDR1 reads MDHEN; CDR2 reads SYDVKM. The CDR3 has 14 amino acids. The CDR3 nucleotides are TGTGCCAGCAGTTCGGGACAGGCCCGCTATGGCTACACCTTC. Amino acids: CASSSGQARYGYTF.

V gene TRBV5-4 combines with J gene TRBJ2-2; tentative D call: TRBD2 (5 bases). The germline CDR1 and CDR2 sequences are SGHNT and YYREEE (reference sequence). The CDR3 runs 13 residues. The V end was cut by 7 bases, the J end by 7 bases, with 14 bases between. The CDR3 nucleotides are TGTGCCAGCTCGATGAACGCGGGCGGGGAGCTGTTTTTT. It yields the protein CASSMNAGGELFF.

The rearrangement uses TRBV28 and TRBJ2-3; 8 nucleotides line up with TRBD2. Germline V gene data show CDR1 as MDHEN and CDR2 as SYDVKM. The junction had 6 bases not matched to a gene; V was cut back by 9 bases and J by 4 bases. This CDR3 is 13 amino acids long. The CDR3 spells CASDGGAADTQYF. For the CDR3, the DNA is TGTGCCAGTGACGGGGGGGCCGCAGATACGCAGTATTTT.

CDR3 sequence reads: CASSSPGHRFSGNTIYF. In DNA form, the CDR3 reads TGTGCCAGCAGTTCTCCGGGACACCGATTCTCTGGAAACACCATATATTTT. The chain recombines TRBV28 with TRBJ1-3; weak D call: TRBD1 (6 bases). V dropped 4 bases and J dropped 0 bases, with 16 bases sitting between them. This CDR3 has 17 amino acids. The germline V gene encodes CDR1 MDHEN and CDR2 SYDVKM. The full variable domain, rest sourced from reference TRBV28 and TRBJ1-3, is DVKVTQSSRYLVKRTGEKVFLECVQDMDHENMFWYRQDPGLGLRLIYFSYDVKMKEKGDIPEGYSVSREKKERFSLILESASTNQTSMYLCASSSPGHRFSGNTIYFGEGSWLTVV.

The chain uses TRBV9 and TRBJ1-2, with a possible D match to TRBD1 (5 bases). Germline CDR1 reads SGDLS; CDR2 reads YYNGEE. The CDR3 consists of 15 residues. V was clipped by 0 bases and J by 0 bases, with 9 bases between them. This CDR3 is CASSVGQIANYGYTF. In DNA, the CDR3 is TGTGCCAGCAGCGTAGGACAGATCGCTAACTATGGCTACACCTTC. The variable domain in full, completed from reference TRBV9 and TRBJ1-2, reads DSGVTQTPKHLITATGQRVTLRCSPRSGDLSVYWYQQSLDQGLQFLIQYYNGEERAKGNILERFSAQQFPDLHSELNLSSLELGDSALYFCASSVGQIANYGYTFGSGTRLTVV.

The chain carries TRBV4-2 and TRBJ2-1, with a possible D match to TRBD1 (6 bases). Trimming left V 3 bases short and J 0 bases short, with 15 bases between. The CDR3 runs to 17 residues. Germline lookup yields CDR1 LGHNA and CDR2 YNFKEQ. CDR3 protein: CASSQWQGQSSYNEQFF. CDR3 coding DNA: TGTGCCAGCAGCCAGTGGCAGGGGCAAAGCTCCTACAATGAGCAGTTCTTC.

This clone has only a few counts. V and J are TRBV7-8 and TRBJ1-5; tentative D call: TRBD1 (5 bases). The CDR3 is 15 residues long. Germline assignment: CDR1 SGHVS and CDR2 FQNEAQ. V was clipped by 5 bases and J by 0 bases, with 11 bases between them. The CDR3 DNA reads as TGTGCCAGCAGCCGAACAGGCCTTAGCAATCAGCCCCAGCATTTT. Its translation is CASSRTGLSNQPQHF.

The chain carries TRBV27 and TRBJ1-5, with TRBD1 identical over 7 bases. This CDR3 has 14 amino acids. With V trimmed by 4 bases and J by 4 bases, 4 bases remained unmatched. Germline lookup yields CDR1 MNHEY and CDR2 SMNVEV (reference sequence). The CDR3 DNA sequence: TGTGCCAGCAGTTCGACAGGGCGGAATCAGCCCCAGCATTTT. This gives the protein CASSSTGRNQPQHF.

Concerning this clone itself: Additional DNA sequences in this sample encode the identical CDR3. The V and J genes are TRBV3-1 (or the pseudogene TRBV3-2) and TRBJ2-2, with D perhaps TRBD1 (6 bases). Germline CDR1 is LGHDT and CDR2 is YNNKEL (reference sequence). This CDR3 comprises 15 residues. Trimming stripped 4 bases from V and 0 bases from J, with 9 bases between. The CDR3 is CASSLGQTNTGELFF. CDR3 DNA: TGTGCCAGCAGCCTCGGACAGACGAACACCGGGGAGCTGTTTTTT.

DNA of the CDR3: TGTGCCAGCAGCCTCCCGACTAGCGGTTACGAGCAGTACTTC. Translating it yields CASSLPTSGYEQYF. The chain combines TRBV7-9 with TRBJ2-7, with 9 bases fitting TRBD2. CDR3 length: 14 residues. After removal of 5 bases from V and 4 bases from J, the junction contained 6 bases not matched to a gene. Germline V gene lookup returns CDR1 SEHNR and CDR2 FQNEAQ (reference sequence).

The chain employs TRBV18 and TRBJ1-5; TRBD1 aligns across 10 bases. The germline V gene has CDR1 KGHSH and CDR2 LQKENI. The CDR3 is 15 amino acids. Germline trimming cut 6 bases from V and 2 bases from J; bases unmatched to any gene: 4. The CDR3 sequence is CASSRGQGGNQPQHF. CDR3 coding DNA: TGTGCCAGCTCGCGAGGACAGGGGGGCAATCAGCCCCAGCATTTT.